This entry lists 3 T cell receptor beta chains sequenced from one sample in a study of blood T cell repertoires in COVID-19. This table comes from immunoSEQ multiplex PCR, and its TCRdb copy is limited to in-frame clones, with some not included. The sample gives about 200,000 clones, 65% to 90% of which show up once; 13% is in the top ten. Material for sequencing was peripheral blood. The receptor source for this set is a human donor in a cohort sampled during active COVID-19.

V is TRBV2 and J is TRBJ2-3, with TRBD2 as a possible D gene (5 bases). Per the germline V gene, CDR1 is SNHLY and CDR2 is FYNNEI. This CDR3 region has 14 residues. The germline V and J ends were trimmed by 7 bases and 2 bases, with 13 bases remaining between them. CDR3 DNA sequence: TGTGCCAGCAAATTGGACTCGAACACAGATACGCAGTATTTT. Protein: CASKLDSNTDTQYF.

The V call is TRBV7-6, the J call TRBJ2-1; 7 bases agree with TRBD1. V trimming: 2 bases; J trimming: 0 bases; junction bases outside the gene matches: 22. CDR1 is SGHVS and CDR2 is FNYEAQ in the germline V gene. The CDR3 totals 22 residues. CDR3: CASSLPATSNKRQGSSYNEQFF. DNA of the CDR3: TGTGCCAGCAGCTTACCGGCCACTTCTAATAAAAGACAGGGAAGCTCCTACAATGAGCAGTTCTTC.

The J gene is TRBJ2-6, the V gene TRBV19, with D hard to call. V lost 5 bases and J 1 base, leaving 9 bases between the germline ends. The CDR3 covers 15 residues. The germline V gene has CDR1 LNHDA and CDR2 SQIVND (reference sequence). CDR3 DNA sequence: TGTGCCAGTAGTTCCGTACAGTCTGGGGCCAACGTCCTGACTTTC. Its protein is CASSSVQSGANVLTF.